This T cell receptor beta chain was found in a study of blood T cell repertoires in COVID-19. Study summary: Samples came from the United States, Italy and Spain, spanning acute and convalescent COVID-19. PBMCs, B-cell-depleted T cells, or T cells were the source of the cDNA or gDNA that made up the material.

Under the authors' procedure: Cell counts per sample came from amplifying reference gene primers. Produced via immunoSEQ multiplex PCR; TCRdb's table is partial and in-frame only. That table is the source of V, J and clone size, and D and trimming were worked out from the DNA. In the table there are some 66,000 clones, about nine tenths of which are singletons. The V gene's germline CDR1 is KGHDR and CDR2 SFDVKD. This CDR3 region has 12 residues. V lost 3 bases and J 5 bases, leaving 6 bases between the germline ends. This clonotype was sampled from a human donor in a cohort sampled during active COVID-19. This chain uses TRBV24-1 with TRBJ2-5, with a tentative D call TRBD2 (5 bases). The specimen was peripheral blood. The CDR3 coding sequence is TGTGCCACCAGTGATACTAGGGAGACCCAGTACTTC. As protein: CATSDTRETQYF.